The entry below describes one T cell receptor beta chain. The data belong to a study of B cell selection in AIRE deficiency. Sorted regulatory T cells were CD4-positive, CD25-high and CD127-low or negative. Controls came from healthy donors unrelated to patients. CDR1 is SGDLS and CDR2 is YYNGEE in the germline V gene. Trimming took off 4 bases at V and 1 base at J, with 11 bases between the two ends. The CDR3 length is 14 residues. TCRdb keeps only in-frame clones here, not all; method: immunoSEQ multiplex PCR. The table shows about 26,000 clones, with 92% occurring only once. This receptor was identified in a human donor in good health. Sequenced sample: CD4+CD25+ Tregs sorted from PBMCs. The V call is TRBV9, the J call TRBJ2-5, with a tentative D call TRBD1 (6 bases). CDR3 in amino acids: CASSRGGSQETQYF. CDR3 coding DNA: TGTGCCAGCAGCAGAGGGGGATCCCAAGAGACCCAGTACTTC.